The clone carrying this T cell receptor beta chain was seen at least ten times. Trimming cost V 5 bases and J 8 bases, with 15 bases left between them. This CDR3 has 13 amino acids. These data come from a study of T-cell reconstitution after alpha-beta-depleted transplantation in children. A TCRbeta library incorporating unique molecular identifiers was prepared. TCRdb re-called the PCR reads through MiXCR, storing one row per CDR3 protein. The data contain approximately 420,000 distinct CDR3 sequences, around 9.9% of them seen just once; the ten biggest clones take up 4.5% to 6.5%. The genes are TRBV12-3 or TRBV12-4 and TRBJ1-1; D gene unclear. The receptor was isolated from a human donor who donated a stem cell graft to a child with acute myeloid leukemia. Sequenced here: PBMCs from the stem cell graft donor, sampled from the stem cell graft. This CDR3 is CASSGVRGGEAFF. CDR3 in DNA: TGTGCCAGCAGTGGCGTCCGGGGAGGAGAAGCTTTCTTT.